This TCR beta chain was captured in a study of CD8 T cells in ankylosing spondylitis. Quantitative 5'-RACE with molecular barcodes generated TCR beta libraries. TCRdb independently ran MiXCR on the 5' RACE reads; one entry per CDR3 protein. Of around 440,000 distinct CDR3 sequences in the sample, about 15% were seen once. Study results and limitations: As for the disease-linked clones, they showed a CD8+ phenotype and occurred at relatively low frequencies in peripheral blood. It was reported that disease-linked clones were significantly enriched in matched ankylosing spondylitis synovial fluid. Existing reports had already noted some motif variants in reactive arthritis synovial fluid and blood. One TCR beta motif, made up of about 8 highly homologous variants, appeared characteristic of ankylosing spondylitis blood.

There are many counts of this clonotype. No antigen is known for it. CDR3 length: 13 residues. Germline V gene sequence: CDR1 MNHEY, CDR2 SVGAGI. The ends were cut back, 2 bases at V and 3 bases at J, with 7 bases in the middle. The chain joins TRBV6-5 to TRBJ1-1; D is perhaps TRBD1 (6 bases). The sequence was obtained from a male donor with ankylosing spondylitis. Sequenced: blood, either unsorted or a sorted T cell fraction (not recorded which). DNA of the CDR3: TGTGCCAGCAGTTACGAGGGGGACACTGAAGCTTTCTTT. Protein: CASSYEGDTEAFF.